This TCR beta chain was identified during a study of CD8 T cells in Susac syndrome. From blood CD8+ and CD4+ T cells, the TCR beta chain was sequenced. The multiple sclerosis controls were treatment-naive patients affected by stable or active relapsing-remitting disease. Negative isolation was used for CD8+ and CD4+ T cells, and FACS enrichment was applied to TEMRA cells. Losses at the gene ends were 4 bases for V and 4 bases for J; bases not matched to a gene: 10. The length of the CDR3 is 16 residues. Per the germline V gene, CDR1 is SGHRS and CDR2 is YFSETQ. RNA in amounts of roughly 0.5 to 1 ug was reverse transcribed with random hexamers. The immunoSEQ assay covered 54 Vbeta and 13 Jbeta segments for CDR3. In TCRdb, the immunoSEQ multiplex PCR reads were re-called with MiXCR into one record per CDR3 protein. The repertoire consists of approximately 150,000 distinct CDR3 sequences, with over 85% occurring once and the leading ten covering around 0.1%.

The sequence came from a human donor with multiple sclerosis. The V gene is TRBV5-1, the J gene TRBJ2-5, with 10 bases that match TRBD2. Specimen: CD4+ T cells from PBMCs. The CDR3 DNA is TGCGCCAGCAGCCAGCAGCCTAGCGGGAGAATAGAGACCCAGTACTTC. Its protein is CASSQQPSGRIETQYF.